This TCR beta chain derives from a study of T cell repertoires in cytomegalovirus infection. In the study overall: Public TCR beta signatures were indicative of both CMV infection and a matching HLA type.

This clonotype was seen ten or more times. Its antigen is not known. TCRdb re-analysed the reads in MiXCR, keeping a single row per CDR3 protein. Here the sample spans approximately 180,000 distinct CDR3 sequences, roughly 9% being singletons. The study, taken as a whole, reports: HLA-C-restricted, CMV-specific TCR beta clonotypes were dominant ex vivo.

The sequence derives from a human donor in good health (CMV status not recorded). Some clones in this sample may be carry-over from other donors' samples. Source material: PBMCs.

The CDR3, as DNA: TGTGCCAGCAGGGGAAATGAAAAACTGTTTTTT. Protein: CASRGNEKLFF. This chain connects TRBV27 to TRBJ1-4; D unresolved. In germline, CDR1 is MNHEY, CDR2 SMNVEV (reference sequence). This CDR3 spans 11 amino acids. Trimming removed 6 bases at V and 5 bases at J, with 4 bases between.